The 25 T cell receptor beta chains reported below all come from one sample, sequenced in a study of PD-1 blockade in classical Hodgkin lymphoma. Every single patient, without exception, relapsed after autologous stem cell transplantation, and brentuximab vedotin exposure varied. Measured with immunoSEQ multiplex PCR; TCRdb has only the in-frame clones, and not every one. The sample carries 55,000 to 80,000 clones, around 89% recorded once. Sequencing was performed on peripheral blood mononuclear cells (PBMCs), taken at baseline. These receptors were taken from a human donor with classical Hodgkin lymphoma.

The chain joins TRBV6-4 to TRBJ2-3; D remains ambiguous. The germline V and J ends were trimmed by 0 bases and 4 bases, with 8 bases remaining between them. The CDR3 runs to 14 residues. Germline loops: CDR1 MRHNA, CDR2 SNTAGT. The CDR3 is CASSDSMGSDTQYF. DNA for the CDR3: TGTGCCAGCAGTGACTCTATGGGTTCAGATACGCAGTATTTT.

CDR3 amino acids: CASSDGTGNEQFF. Written as DNA, the CDR3 is TGTGCCAGCAGTGATGGGACGGGCAATGAGCAGTTCTTC. The chain links TRBV2 to TRBJ2-1; possibly TRBD1 or TRBD2 for D (5 bases each). The CDR3 is 13 residues long. Trimming removed 3 bases from V and 6 bases from J, with 9 bases in between. Germline CDR1 SNHLY, CDR2 FYNNEI.

V and J are TRBV27 and TRBJ2-5, with D perhaps matching TRBD1 (6 bases). Germline V gene lookup returns CDR1 MNHEY and CDR2 SMNVEV (reference sequence). The V gene lost 6 bases and the J gene lost 5 bases, with 13 bases spanning the gap. This CDR3 contains 13 residues. The CDR3 region has the DNA TGTGCCAGCAGATATTCAGGGGACGAGACCCAGTACTTC. Its translation: CASRYSGDETQYF.

This sequence joins TRBV30 and TRBJ1-3; no clear D. The CDR3 totals 14 residues. Germline CDR1 and CDR2: GTSNPN and SVGIG (reference sequence). The V end was cut by 2 bases, the J end by 0 bases, with 8 bases between. The CDR3 spells CAWSSGYSGNTIYF. CDR3 sequence (DNA): TGTGCCTGGAGTAGCGGTTACTCTGGAAACACCATATATTTT.

The CDR3 loop reads CAISELSDQPQHF. Here the CDR3 DNA reads TGTGCCATCAGTGAGTTGAGCGATCAGCCCCAGCATTTT. The chain employs TRBV10-3 and TRBJ1-5; D gene ambiguous. The CDR3 totals 13 residues. Trimming pared 1 base from V and 5 bases from J, leaving 6 bases between. Germline V gives CDR1 ENHRY, CDR2 SYGVKD.

The J gene is TRBJ1-1, the V gene TRBV19; D unresolved. Germline CDR1 is LNHDA and CDR2 is SQIVND (reference sequence). Deletions cut 7 bases from V and 0 bases from J, with 15 bases between. The CDR3 totals 15 residues. For the CDR3, the DNA is TGTGCCAGTAAAAGGCAGGAATTCATGAACACTGAAGCTTTCTTT. Its translation is CASKRQEFMNTEAFF.

This clone was detected once. The chain employs TRBV6-4 and TRBJ2-4; 7 bases match TRBD1. Germline V gene sequence: CDR1 MRHNA, CDR2 SNTAGT. J lost 3 bases, V lost 4 bases, and 6 bases had no gene match. CDR3 size: 15 residues. CDR3 residues: CASSATPGGKNIQYF. The DNA of the CDR3 is TGTGCCAGCAGTGCAACCCCAGGGGGCAAAAACATTCAGTACTTC.

The V gene is TRBV9, the J gene TRBJ1-2; D unresolved. The V gene lost 3 bases and the J gene lost 5 bases, with 5 bases spanning the gap. Germline loops: CDR1 SGDLS, CDR2 YYNGEE. This CDR3 spans 11 amino acids. The CDR3 DNA reads TGTGCCAGCAGCGGCTTTTATGGCTACACCTTC. This codes for CASSGFYGYTF.

The chain carries TRBV23-1 and TRBJ2-5; tentatively, D is TRBD2 (6 bases). TRBV23-1 is classed as an ORF, of uncertain function. This CDR3 contains 18 residues. V was clipped by 4 bases and J by 2 bases, with 23 bases between them. The CDR3 protein is CASSLPPLGGCGQETQYF. CDR3 coding DNA: TGCGCCAGCAGTCTACCCCCTCTGGGGGGTTGCGGTCAAGAGACCCAGTACTTC.

The chain recombines TRBV7-2 with TRBJ1-3, with D perhaps matching TRBD1 (6 bases). The CDR3 runs 15 residues. CDR1 and CDR2 from the germline V gene are SGHTA and FQGNSA. Trimming removed 0 bases at V and 3 bases at J, with 9 bases between. This chain's CDR3 is CASSLAGGGGNTIYF. The CDR3 DNA follows: TGTGCCAGCAGCTTAGCGGGGGGCGGTGGAAACACCATATATTTT.

The chain links TRBV7-9 to TRBJ1-2; TRBD1 matches 7 bases. J gave up 0 bases and V 1 base, and 2 bases lay outside the gene matches. The CDR3 consists of 15 residues. CDR1 is SEHNR, CDR2 FQNEAQ, per germline (reference sequence). CDR3 loop: CASSLEGQANYGYTF. For the CDR3, the DNA is TGTGCCAGCAGCTTAGAAGGACAGGCTAACTATGGCTACACCTTC.

V gene TRBV11-2 combines with J gene TRBJ2-7, with D perhaps TRBD2 (6 bases). The CDR3 runs 12 residues. Germline assignment: CDR1 SGHAT and CDR2 FQNNGV. V gave up 0 bases and J gave up 6 bases, with 6 bases separating them. CDR3 region: CASSLEGGEQYF. The CDR3 DNA sequence: TGTGCCAGCAGCTTAGAGGGGGGCGAGCAGTACTTC. The whole variable domain, filled in from reference TRBV11-2 and TRBJ2-7, reads EAGVAQSPRYKIIEKRQSVAFWCNPISGHATLYWYQQILGQGPKLLIQFQNNGVVDDSQLPKDRFSAERLKGVDSTLKIQPAKLEDSAVYLCASSLEGGEQYFGPGTRLTVT.

Comments on this clone: One end of the junction fails to match germline, which may point to a read error. V gene TRBV6-5 combines with J gene TRBJ1-2; D is undetermined. CDR1 and CDR2 (germline): MNHEY, SVGAGI. This CDR3 has 13 residues. CDR3 DNA: TGTGCCATCAGTGACGGAGGTACCTATGGCTACACCTTC. Amino acid sequence: CAISDGGTYGYTF.

V usage is TRBV7-2 and J usage is TRBJ2-2, with unresolved D. The V end lost 5 bases, the J end lost 1 base, and 8 bases lay between the germline ends. This CDR3 spans 14 amino acids. CDR1 is SGHTA and CDR2 is FQGNSA in the germline V gene. This CDR3 reads CASSVYRNTGELFF. The CDR3 DNA reads TGTGCCAGCAGCGTCTATAGGAACACCGGGGAGCTGTTTTTT.

The rearrangement joins TRBV7-9 to TRBJ1-2, with D tentatively TRBD1 (5 bases). The CDR3 totals 14 residues. The germline V and J ends were trimmed by 10 bases and 4 bases, with 19 bases remaining between them. Germline CDR1 reads SEHNR; CDR2 reads FQNEAQ (reference sequence). The CDR3 loop reads CATQPIDSSYGYTF. The CDR3 DNA reads as TGTGCCACCCAACCCATAGACAGTTCCTATGGCTACACCTTC. Combining the CDR3 with reference TRBV7-9 and TRBJ1-2 gives the whole variable domain DTGVSQNPRHKITKRGQNVTFRCDPISEHNRLYWYRQTLGQGPEFLTYFQNEAQLEKSRLLSDRFSAERPKGSFSTLEIQRTEQGDSAMYLCATQPIDSSYGYTFGSGTRLTVV.

The genes are TRBV6-5 and TRBJ2-7, with 7 bases fitting TRBD2. The junction had 9 bases not matched to a gene; V was cut back by 6 bases and J by 7 bases. From germline, CDR1 is MNHEY and CDR2 SVGAGI. This CDR3 comprises 13 residues. This CDR3 is CASRPSGLREQYF. The CDR3 bases are TGTGCCAGCAGGCCTAGCGGTCTGAGAGAGCAGTACTTC.

The chain couples TRBV4-3 to TRBJ1-1; perhaps TRBD1 as D (5 bases). This CDR3 is built from 15 residues. The germline CDR1 and CDR2 sequences are LGHNA and YSLEER. The V gene lost 1 base and the J gene lost 4 bases, with 13 bases spanning the gap. This CDR3 reads CASSQVPGSFTEAFF. CDR3 coding DNA: TGCGCCAGCAGCCAAGTTCCAGGGAGCTTCACTGAAGCTTTCTTT.

The rearrangement links TRBV19 to TRBJ2-7; D not certain. The CDR3 covers 14 residues. Trimming took off 4 bases at V and 4 bases at J, with 14 bases between the two ends. CDR1 is LNHDA and CDR2 is SQIVND in the germline V gene (reference sequence). The DNA of the CDR3 is TGTGCCAGTAGTAGAGGTCCCGCGTTTTACGAGCAGTACTTC. Its protein product is CASSRGPAFYEQYF.

This clone has only a few counts. The chain couples TRBV7-8 to TRBJ1-1, with TRBD1 matching over 7 bases. The germline V gene has CDR1 SGHVS and CDR2 FQNEAQ. This CDR3 region has 12 residues. With 6 bases clipped from V and 8 bases from J, the junction kept 6 bases outside the gene matches. The CDR3 spells CASRSTGVEAFF. In DNA, the CDR3 is TGTGCCAGCAGATCAACAGGGGTGGAAGCTTTCTTT. Full variable domain (remainder filled in from reference TRBV7-8 and TRBJ1-1): GAGVSQSPRYKVAKRGQDVALRCDPISGHVSLFWYQQALGQGPEFLTYFQNEAQLDKSGLPSDRFFAERPEGSVSTLKIQRTQQEDSAVYLCASRSTGVEAFFGQGTRLTVV.

Here the CDR3 DNA reads TGTGCCAGCAGCTTGGACAGCAATTCCTACGAGCAGTACTTC. Translated: CASSLDSNSYEQYF. The rearrangement uses TRBV5-4 and TRBJ2-7; D is unclear. This CDR3 has 14 amino acids. From germline, CDR1 is SGHNT and CDR2 YYREEE (reference sequence). Deletions cut 0 bases from V and 1 base from J, with 8 bases between.

The genes are TRBV11-2 and TRBJ2-3; 10 nucleotides match TRBD2. CDR1 and CDR2 from the germline V gene are SGHAT and FQNNGV. J gave up 2 bases and V 0 bases, and 2 bases lay outside the gene matches. The length of the CDR3 is 16 residues. CDR3 sequence reads: CASSLDLAGVTDTQYF. CDR3 sequence (DNA): TGTGCCAGCAGCTTAGATCTAGCGGGGGTCACAGATACGCAGTATTTT.

This chain joins TRBV7-3 and TRBJ2-1, with D tentatively TRBD1 (5 bases). This CDR3 comprises 12 residues. Deletions cut 5 bases from V and 6 bases from J, with 8 bases between. Germline CDR1 reads SGHTA; CDR2 reads FQGTGA. In nucleotides, the CDR3 is TGTGCCAGCAGCACCGACAGCAATGAGCAGTTCTTC. It encodes CASSTDSNEQFF. The complete variable domain, with remaining parts taken from reference TRBV7-3 and TRBJ2-1, reads GAGVSQTPSNKVTEKGKYVELRCDPISGHTALYWYRQSLGQGPEFLIYFQGTGAADDSGLPNDRFFAVRPEGSVSTLKIQRTERGDSAVYLCASSTDSNEQFFGPGTRLTVL.

Only a few counts were recorded for this clone. The chain couples TRBV4-3 to TRBJ1-1, with 11 bases matching TRBD1. The CDR3 contains 17 residues. V shed 0 bases and J 5 bases; nucleotides not matched to a gene: 8. Germline values: CDR1 LGHNA, CDR2 YSLEER. CDR3 sequence: CASSQEPPGTGGTEAFF. The CDR3 nucleotides are TGCGCCAGCAGCCAAGAACCCCCCGGGACAGGGGGGACTGAAGCTTTCTTT.

The chain combines TRBV28 with TRBJ2-3, with 8 positions matching TRBD2. J gave up 6 bases and V 3 bases, and 8 bases lay outside the gene matches. The CDR3 runs to 15 residues. Germline V gives CDR1 MDHEN, CDR2 SYDVKM. The CDR3 here is CASSFRRGVGDTQYF. The CDR3 nucleotides are TGTGCCAGCAGTTTCAGGCGGGGGGTCGGTGATACGCAGTATTTT.

The chain combines TRBV18 with TRBJ2-7, with D perhaps matching TRBD1 (5 bases). V dropped 3 bases and J dropped 1 base, with 10 bases sitting between them. Germline lookup yields CDR1 KGHSH and CDR2 LQKENI. The CDR3 has 14 residues. CDR3 sequence: CASSPPTASYEQYF. In DNA form, the CDR3 reads TGTGCCAGCTCACCCCCGACAGCGTCCTACGAGCAGTACTTC.